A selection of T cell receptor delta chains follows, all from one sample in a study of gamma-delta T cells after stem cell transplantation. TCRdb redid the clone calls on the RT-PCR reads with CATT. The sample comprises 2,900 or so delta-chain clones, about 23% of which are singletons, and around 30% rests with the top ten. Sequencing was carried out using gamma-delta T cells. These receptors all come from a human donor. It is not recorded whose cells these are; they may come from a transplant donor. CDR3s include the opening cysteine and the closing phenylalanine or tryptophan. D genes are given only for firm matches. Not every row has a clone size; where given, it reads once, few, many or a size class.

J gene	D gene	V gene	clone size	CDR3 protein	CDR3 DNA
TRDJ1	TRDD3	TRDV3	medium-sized	CASRAAFLAVLGDKDTDKLIF	TGTGCCTCCCGGGCGGCCTTCCTGGCGGTACTGGGGGATAAAGACACCGATAAACTCATCTTT
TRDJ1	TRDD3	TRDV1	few	CALGEPPTHWGIEGRTDKLIF	TGTGCTCTTGGGGAACCTCCTACCCACTGGGGGATAGAAGGGAGGACCGATAAACTCATCTTT
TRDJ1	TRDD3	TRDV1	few	CALGEATQYGGRLGDTCTDKLIF	TGTGCTCTTGGGGAAGCAACTCAATACGGGGGTAGGCTGGGGGATACTTGCACCGATAAACTCATCTTT
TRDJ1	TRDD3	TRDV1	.	CALGERTLPVLGVNLYTDKLIF	TGTGCTCTTGGGGAAAGGACACTTCCCGTACTGGGGGTCAACCTGTACACCGATAAACTCATCTTT
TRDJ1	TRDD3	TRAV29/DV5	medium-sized	CAASLLTGGYGPGYTDKLIF	TGTGCAGCAAGCCTTCTTACTGGGGGATACGGGCCCGGGTACACCGATAAACTCATCTTT
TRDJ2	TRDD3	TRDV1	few	CALGPPLVLGDLTAQLFF	TGTGCTCTTGGGCCCCCTCTTGTACTGGGGGATTTGACAGCACAACTCTTCTTT
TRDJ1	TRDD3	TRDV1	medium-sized	CALGPSPRGYAVRTDKLIF	TGTGCTCTTGGGCCTTCCCCAAGGGGATACGCAGTCAGGACCGATAAACTCATCTTT
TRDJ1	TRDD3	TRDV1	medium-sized	CALGANYSSCSTGGLYTDKLIF	TGTGCTCTTGGGGCCAACTATTCCTCCTGCTCTACTGGGGGACTATACACCGATAAACTCATCTTT
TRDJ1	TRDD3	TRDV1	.	CALGEPPHWGMPTPYKLIF	TGTGCTCTTGGGGAACCGCCCCACTGGGGGATGCCCACACCTTATAAACTCATCTTT
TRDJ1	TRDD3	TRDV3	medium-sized	CAFKPGLGDTDTDKLIF	TGTGCCTTTAAGCCTGGGCTGGGGGATACGGACACCGATAAACTCATCTTT
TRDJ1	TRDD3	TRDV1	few	CALEELIPLGDPLYTDKLIF	TGTGCTCTTGAGGAACTTATTCCTTTGGGGGACCCCTTGTACACCGATAAACTCATCTTT
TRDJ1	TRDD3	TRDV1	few	CALGEKAVLGVNTDKLIF	TGTGCTCTTGGGGAAAAGGCCGTACTGGGGGTTAACACCGATAAACTCATCTTT
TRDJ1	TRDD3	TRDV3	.	CAFSAGRVLGDNTDKLIF	TGTGCCTTTAGTGCCGGGCGGGTACTGGGGGATAATACCGATAAACTCATCTTT
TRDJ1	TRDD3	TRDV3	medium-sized	CAFESIPVEGISWADKLIF	TGTGCCTTCGAATCCATCCCTGTCGAGGGGATAAGTTGGGCCGATAAACTCATCTTT
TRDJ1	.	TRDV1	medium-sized	CALGVLFLPRRADDKLIF	TGTGCTCTTGGGGTCCTCTTCCTGCCCCGTCGGGCGGACGATAAACTCATCTTT
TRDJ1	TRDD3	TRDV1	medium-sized	CALLDRRGIYTDKLIF	TGTGCTCTTTTAGACCGCCGGGGGATATACACCGATAAACTCATCTTT
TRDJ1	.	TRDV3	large	CAFYRYWNRLIF	TGTGCCTTCTACAGATACTGGAATCGGCTCATCTTT
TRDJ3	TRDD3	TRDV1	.	CALGEPTYSGGYATWDTRQMFF	TGTGCTCTTGGGGAACCGACCTACTCTGGGGGATACGCGACCTGGGACACCCGACAGATGTTTTTC
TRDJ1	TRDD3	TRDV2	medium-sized	CACDRLQLGDTCDKLIF	TGTGCCTGTGATCGCCTTCAGCTGGGGGATACATGCGATAAACTCATCTTT
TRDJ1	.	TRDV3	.	CALGSYGSLSGGYTDKLIF	TGTGCCTTGGGATCCTATGGCAGTCTGTCAGGAGGGTACACCGATAAACTCATCTTT
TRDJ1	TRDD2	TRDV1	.	CALGGPSYAGKVLGTTDKLIF	TGTGCTCTTGGGGGACCTTCCTACGCAGGAAAGGTACTGGGTACCACCGATAAACTCATCTTT
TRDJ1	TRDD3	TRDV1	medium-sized	CALGEEPGGYALYTDKLIF	TGTGCTCTTGGGGAAGAACCTGGGGGATACGCCTTGTACACCGATAAACTCATCTTT
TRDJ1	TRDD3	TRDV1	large	CALGEKFAILPDLTGGLYTDKLIF	TGTGCTCTTGGGGAAAAGTTCGCGATCCTACCGGACTTAACTGGGGGCTTATACACCGATAAACTCATCTTT
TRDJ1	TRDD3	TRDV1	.	CALGLGDLYTDKLIF	TGTGCTCTTGGATTGGGGGACTTGTACACCGATAAACTCATCTTT
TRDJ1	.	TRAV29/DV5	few	CAAVFSYAGGDSTLGTDKLIF	TGTGCAGCCGTCTTTTCCTACGCGGGGGGGGATAGTACCCTGGGGACCGATAAACTCATCTTT
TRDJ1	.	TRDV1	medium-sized	CALGWMTPSTDKLIF	TGTGCTCTTGGGTGGATGACGCCCTCCACCGATAAACTCATCTTT